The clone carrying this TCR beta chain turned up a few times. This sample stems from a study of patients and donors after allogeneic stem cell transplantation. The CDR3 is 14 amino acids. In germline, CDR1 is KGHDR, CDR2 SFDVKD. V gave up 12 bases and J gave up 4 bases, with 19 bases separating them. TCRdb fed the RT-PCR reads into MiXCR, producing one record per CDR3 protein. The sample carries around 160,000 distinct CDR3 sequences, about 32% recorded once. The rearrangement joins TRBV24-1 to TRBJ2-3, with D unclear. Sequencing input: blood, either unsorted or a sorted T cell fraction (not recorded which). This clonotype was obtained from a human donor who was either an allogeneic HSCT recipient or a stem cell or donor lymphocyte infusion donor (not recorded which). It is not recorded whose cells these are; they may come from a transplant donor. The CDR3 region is CAQPLVVRADTQYF. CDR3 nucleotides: TGTGCCCAGCCGCTGGTCGTTCGGGCAGATACGCAGTATTTT.